This entry is about one T cell receptor (beta chain). Method: immunoSEQ multiplex PCR; TCRdb's copy keeps in-frame clones and lacks some. The sample includes around 95,000 clones, 92% of them seen just once. This record comes from a study of T cell changes during pregnancy in multiple sclerosis. Germline values: CDR1 SGHAT, CDR2 FQDESV (reference sequence). V dropped 1 base and J dropped 6 bases, with 11 bases sitting between them. The CDR3 totals 14 residues. Sequencing was performed on peripheral blood, taken after pregnancy. The source is a female donor with multiple sclerosis, enrolled in a pregnancy study. The chain links TRBV11-1 to TRBJ2-3, with D unresolved. The CDR3 DNA follows: TGTGCCAGCAGCTTAGTCGCAGACTCGGATACGCAGTATTTT. It specifies CASSLVADSDTQYF.